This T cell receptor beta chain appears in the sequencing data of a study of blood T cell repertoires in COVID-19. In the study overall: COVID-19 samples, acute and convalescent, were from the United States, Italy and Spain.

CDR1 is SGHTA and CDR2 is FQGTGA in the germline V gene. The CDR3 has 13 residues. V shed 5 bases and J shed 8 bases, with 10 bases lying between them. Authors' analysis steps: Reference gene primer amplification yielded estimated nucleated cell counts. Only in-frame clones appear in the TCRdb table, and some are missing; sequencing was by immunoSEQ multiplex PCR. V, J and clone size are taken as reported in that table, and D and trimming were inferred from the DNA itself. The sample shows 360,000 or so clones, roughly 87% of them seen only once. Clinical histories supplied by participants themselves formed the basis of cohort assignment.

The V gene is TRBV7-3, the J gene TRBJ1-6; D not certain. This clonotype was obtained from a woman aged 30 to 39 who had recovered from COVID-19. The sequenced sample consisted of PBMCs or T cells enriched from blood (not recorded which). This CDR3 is CASSRTQDSPLHF. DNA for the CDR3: TGTGCCAGCAGCCGAACACAAGATTCACCCCTCCACTTT.